This T cell receptor (beta chain) was captured by sequencing in a study of metastatic and nonmetastatic thyroid tumors. Turning to the study itself: Repertoires of blood and of tissue (tumor or nodule) from malignant and benign thyroid patients were compared.

The study's findings and limits: When malignant thyroid tumors were compared with benign nodules, TCR beta diversity was reportedly significantly higher in the malignant tumors. This held in both blood and tumor samples.

Methods used by the authors: Across clinicopathological groups, CDR3 differences served as the basis for building a distant-metastasis classifier for papillary thyroid cancer. TCRdb ran MiXCR on the PCR reads. These V and J calls rely on TCRdb rather than the paper's analysis. The sample lists 13,000 or so clones, roughly a quarter occurring once. Each patient came to thyroid surgery without any prior treatment (of any kind). This clone showed up just once. The antigen is not known. The CDR3 is 19 amino acids. Germline loops: CDR1 MNHEY, CDR2 SVGEGT. V was cut by 2 bases and J by 5 bases, with 22 bases left in between.

Sequencing was done on a sample of tumor tissue. This receptor was identified in a female donor with papillary thyroid cancer or a benign thyroid nodule (not recorded which). Some clones in this sample may be carry-over from other donors' samples. The chain employs TRBV6-2 or TRBV6-3 and TRBJ1-6; D is ambiguous. The CDR3 DNA is TGTGCCAGCAGTTACGAGGCAGGTAGGGCCATACATCATAATTCACCCCTCCACTTT. Encoded protein: CASSYEAGRAIHHNSPLHF.